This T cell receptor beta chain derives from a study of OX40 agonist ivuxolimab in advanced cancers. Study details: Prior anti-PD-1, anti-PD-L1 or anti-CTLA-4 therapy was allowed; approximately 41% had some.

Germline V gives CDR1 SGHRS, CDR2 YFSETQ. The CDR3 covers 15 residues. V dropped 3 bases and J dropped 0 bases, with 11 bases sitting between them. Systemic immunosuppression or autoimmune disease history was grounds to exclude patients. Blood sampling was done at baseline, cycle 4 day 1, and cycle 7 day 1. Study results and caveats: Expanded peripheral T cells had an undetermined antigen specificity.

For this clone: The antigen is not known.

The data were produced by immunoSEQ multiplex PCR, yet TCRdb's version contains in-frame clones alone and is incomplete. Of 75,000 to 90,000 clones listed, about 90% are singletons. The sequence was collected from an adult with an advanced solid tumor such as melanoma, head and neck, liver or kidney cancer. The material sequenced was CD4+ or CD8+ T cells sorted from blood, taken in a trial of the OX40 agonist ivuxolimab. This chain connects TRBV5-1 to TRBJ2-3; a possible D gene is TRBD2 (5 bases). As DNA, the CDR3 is TGCGCCAGCAGCTCCAGCGGCCTAAGCACAGATACGCAGTATTTT. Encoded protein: CASSSSGLSTDTQYF.